Listed here is a single T cell receptor beta chain. In the source study's methods: Estimation of nucleated cell counts relied on the amplification of reference gene primers. TCRdb's table, derived via immunoSEQ multiplex PCR, lists solely in-frame clones and lacks some. V and J calls and clone size follow that table, whereas D and trimming were derived from the DNA. The table has over 150,000 clones, about 79% seen once. The germline V gene has CDR1 GTSNPN and CDR2 SVGIG (reference sequence). The CDR3 covers 13 residues. Unmatched junction bases numbered 1, after V lost 2 bases and J lost 1 base. The sample originates from a study of blood T cell repertoires in COVID-19. Looking at the study overall: From the United States, Italy and Spain came samples of acute and convalescent COVID-19. T cells, B-cell-depleted T cells, or PBMCs provided the cDNA or gDNA that served as material.

The sample comprised peripheral blood. The rearrangement joins TRBV30 to TRBJ2-5; TRBD1 matches 7 bases. This sequence originates from a woman in her sixties or seventies with acute or convalescent COVID-19. CDR3 nucleotide sequence: TGTGCCTGGAGTCGGGACAGCCAAGAGACCCAGTACTTC. Translated: CAWSRDSQETQYF.